This TCR beta chain is drawn from a study of T cells after yellow fever vaccination. Across the study: The SMART-Seq v4 Ultra Low Input method served to prepare the low-cell-number fractions. Study conclusions and caveats: Post-booster reappearance was seen for most primary-vaccination clones (roughly 96% CD4, 88% CD8). Peaking on day 5 versus 15, the secondary response was faster but weaker.

This CDR3 is built from 14 residues. The ends were cut back, 1 base at V and 2 bases at J, with 9 bases in the middle. Germline V gives CDR1 SGHDT, CDR2 YYEEEE. This clonotype was observed a handful of times. Its antigen is currently unknown. Universal primer sites and UMIs were introduced during 5'RACE template-switching synthesis of TCR cDNA. TCRdb reprocessed the 5' RACE reads with MiXCR, giving one entry per CDR3 protein. Here the sample spans 500,000 to 650,000 distinct CDR3 sequences, approximately 16% being singletons. V usage is TRBV5-6 and J usage is TRBJ2-5; no clear D gene. The receptor was derived from a young man who received the YFV17D yellow fever vaccine. The material was PBMCs, obtained around 5 days after the first yellow fever vaccination. The CDR3 DNA sequence: TGTGCCAGCAGCTTGAATGTGGGACAAGAGACCCAGTACTTC. Its translation: CASSLNVGQETQYF.